Listed below are T cell receptor beta chains from one sample, sequenced in a study of response to subunit inactivated influenza vaccine. MiXCR, run by TCRdb on the RT-PCR reads, gives a single entry per CDR3 protein. The table records about 540,000 distinct CDR3 sequences, 12% to 15% of them present only once. The sample consisted of PBMCs from blood, taken 12 days after vaccination. The receptors stem from a man aged 45-65 years who received an inactivated influenza vaccine. The CDR3 runs from the conserved cysteine through the conserved F or W. D genes are given only for firm matches. Clone size is stated in some rows and not others, as once, few, many or a class when expanded.

16	.	TRBV6-5	few	TRBJ2-6	CASSYRSPTGPDVLTF	TGTGCCAGCAGTTACCGCAGCCCGACAGGTCCTGACGTCCTGACTTTC
14	TRBD1	TRBV9	.	TRBJ2-3	CASSADRGPDTQYF	TGTGCCAGCAGCGCAGACAGGGGGCCAGATACGCAGTATTTT
15	TRBD1	TRBV7-9	.	TRBJ1-1	CASSAGQGRGTEAFF	TGTGCCAGCAGCGCCGGACAGGGGAGGGGCACTGAAGCTTTCTTT
16	TRBD2	TRBV24-1	few	TRBJ2-1	CATSDTAGARGYEQFF	TGTGCCACCAGTGACACAGCGGGAGCGCGTGGGTATGAGCAGTTCTTC
12	.	TRBV30	few	TRBJ2-7	CAWTREDGEQYF	TGTGCCTGGACCCGGGAAGACGGCGAGCAGTACTTC
16	TRBD2	TRBV7-2	.	TRBJ2-5	CASSLQAGGLLETQYF	TGTGCCAGCAGCTTACAAGCGGGGGGGTTGCTTGAGACCCAGTACTTC
13	.	TRBV6-5	.	TRBJ2-3	CASSYAPSDTQYF	TGTGCCAGCAGTTACGCGCCTTCAGATACGCAGTATTTT
13	.	TRBV14	many	TRBJ1-1	CASSQDLNTEAFF	TGTGCCAGCAGCCAAGACCTAAACACTGAAGCTTTCTTT
15	.	TRBV4-1	.	TRBJ1-2	CASSQGPTGNYGYTF	TGCGCCAGCAGCCAAGGTCCCACAGGGAACTATGGCTACACCTTC
16	TRBD2	TRBV5-1	.	TRBJ2-3	CASSFASGGDTDTQYF	TGCGCCAGCAGCTTTGCTAGCGGGGGGGATACAGATACGCAGTATTTT
14	TRBD2	TRBV7-2	many	TRBJ2-7	CASSLGLAVYEQYF	TGTGCCAGCAGCTTAGGGCTAGCGGTTTACGAGCAGTACTTC
16	TRBD2	TRBV11-2	once	TRBJ2-3	CASSWVAGGLTDTQYF	TGTGCCAGCAGCTGGGTAGCGGGGGGACTCACAGATACGCAGTATTTT
15	TRBD2	TRBV3-1	many	TRBJ2-3	CASSSSGAAGDTQYF	TGTGCCAGCAGTTCAAGCGGGGCGGCGGGAGATACGCAGTATTTT
13	TRBD2	TRBV10-3	few	TRBJ2-7	CATQLAASYEQYF	TGTGCCACCCAACTAGCGGCCTCCTACGAGCAGTACTTC
13	TRBD2	TRBV20-1	.	TRBJ2-1	CSATSGRQAEQFF	TGCAGTGCTACCAGCGGGAGGCAGGCTGAGCAGTTCTTC
13	.	TRBV7-9	.	TRBJ2-5	CASSLRVSETQYF	TGTGCCAGCAGCTTACGGGTTTCGGAGACCCAGTACTTC
13	.	TRBV20-1	.	TRBJ2-3	CSARVTSIDTQYF	TGCAGTGCTAGAGTAACTAGCATAGATACGCAGTATTTT
15	.	TRBV12-3/TRBV12-4	many	TRBJ2-7	CASSLGQGGFYEQYF	TGTGCCAGCAGTTTGGGCCAGGGTGGGTTCTACGAGCAGTACTTC
16	TRBD2	TRBV28	.	TRBJ2-5	CASSGLAGETQETQYF	TGTGCCAGCAGCGGGCTGGCGGGGGAGACCCAAGAGACCCAGTACTTC
12	.	TRBV12-3/TRBV12-4	.	TRBJ2-7	CASAGISYEQYF	TGTGCCAGTGCGGGGATCTCCTACGAGCAGTACTTC
14	.	TRBV20-1	many	TRBJ2-1	CSARATPGDNEQFF	TGCAGTGCTAGAGCTACTCCAGGCGACAATGAGCAGTTCTTC
16	TRBD1	TRBV29-1	.	TRBJ2-6	CSVDLQGAQGANVLTF	TGCAGCGTTGACTTACAGGGGGCACAAGGGGCCAACGTCCTGACTTTC
15	.	TRBV11-2	few	TRBJ2-7	CASSSILVSRYEQYF	TGTGCCAGCAGCTCAATTCTGGTTTCTCGCTACGAGCAGTACTTC
15	.	TRBV5-6	few	TRBJ1-5	CASSFRLASNQPQHF	TGTGCCAGCAGCTTTCGCTTGGCGAGCAATCAGCCCCAGCATTTT
16	TRBD2	TRBV4-2	few	TRBJ2-1	CASSRSLAGDGNEQFF	TGTGCCAGCAGCCGGTCACTAGCGGGGGATGGTAATGAGCAGTTCTTC
15	.	TRBV7-9	few	TRBJ2-1	CASSTGTEPYNEQFF	TGTGCCAGCAGCACCGGGACTGAGCCCTACAATGAGCAGTTCTTC
13	.	TRBV7-7	few	TRBJ2-7	CASSHSEGYEQYF	TGTGCTAGCAGCCACTCCGAGGGCTACGAGCAGTACTTC
15	TRBD2	TRBV27	.	TRBJ2-1	CASSGRLAGYNEQFF	TGTGCCAGCAGTGGACGACTAGCGGGGTACAATGAGCAGTTCTTC
19	TRBD1	TRBV4-1	.	TRBJ2-2	CASSPRTITGQGNTGELFF	TGCGCCAGCAGCCCGAGAACCATAACGGGACAGGGCAACACCGGGGAGCTGTTTTTT
14	TRBD1	TRBV6-1	.	TRBJ2-2	CASSGQGNTGELFF	TGTGCCAGCAGCGGACAGGGTAACACCGGGGAGCTGTTTTTT
15	TRBD1	TRBV12-3/TRBV12-4	.	TRBJ1-5	CASSNTGEVGQPEHF	TGTGCCAGCAGTAACACAGGGGAGGTAGGTCAGCCCGAGCATTTT
16	.	TRBV28	many	TRBJ2-3	CASSPPRTTITDTQYF	TGTGCCAGCAGTCCGCCAAGGACAACCATCACAGATACGCAGTATTTT
15	.	TRBV6-5	.	TRBJ2-7	CASSYSRNTPYEQYF	TGTGCCAGCAGTTACTCAAGAAATACACCCTACGAGCAGTACTTC
15	TRBD1	TRBV3-1	.	TRBJ2-5	CVSSHFRDRQETQYF	TGTGTCAGCAGCCATTTCCGGGACAGGCAAGAGACCCAGTACTTC
13	.	TRBV7-2	.	TRBJ2-5	CASSPRQKETQYF	TGTGCCAGCAGCCCCCGACAGAAAGAGACCCAGTACTTC
15	.	TRBV10-3	.	TRBJ2-5	CAISEGRMSQETQYF	TGTGCCATCAGTGAAGGCAGAATGTCCCAAGAGACCCAGTACTTC